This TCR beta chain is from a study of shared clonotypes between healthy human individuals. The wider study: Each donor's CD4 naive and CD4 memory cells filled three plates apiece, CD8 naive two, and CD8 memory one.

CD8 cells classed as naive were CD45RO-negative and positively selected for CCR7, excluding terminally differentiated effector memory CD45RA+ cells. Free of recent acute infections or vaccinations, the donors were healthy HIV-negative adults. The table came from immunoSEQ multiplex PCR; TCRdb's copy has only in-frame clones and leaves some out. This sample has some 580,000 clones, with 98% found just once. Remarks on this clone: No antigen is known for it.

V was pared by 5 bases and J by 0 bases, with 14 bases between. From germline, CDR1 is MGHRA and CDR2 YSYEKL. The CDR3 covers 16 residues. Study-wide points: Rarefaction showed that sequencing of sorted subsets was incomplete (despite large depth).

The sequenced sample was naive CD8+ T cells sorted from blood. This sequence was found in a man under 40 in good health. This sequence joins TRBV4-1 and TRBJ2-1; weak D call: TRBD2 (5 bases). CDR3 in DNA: TGCGCCAGCAGCTCTCCCCTAGGGAGCTCCTACAATGAGCAGTTCTTC. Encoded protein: CASSSPLGSSYNEQFF.